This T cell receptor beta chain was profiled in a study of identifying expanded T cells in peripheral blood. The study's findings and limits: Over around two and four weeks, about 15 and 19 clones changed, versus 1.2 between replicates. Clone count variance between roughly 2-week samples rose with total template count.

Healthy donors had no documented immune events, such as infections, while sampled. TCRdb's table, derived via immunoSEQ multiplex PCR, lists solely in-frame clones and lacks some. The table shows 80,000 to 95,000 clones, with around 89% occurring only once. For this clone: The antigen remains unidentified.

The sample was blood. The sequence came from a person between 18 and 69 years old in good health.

The CDR3: CAWSHTETQYF. In nucleotides, the CDR3 is TGTGCCTGGAGTCATACCGAGACCCAGTACTTC. The V call is TRBV30, the J call TRBJ2-5; D gene unclear. Trimming cost V 2 bases and J 5 bases, with 6 bases left between them. In germline, CDR1 is GTSNPN, CDR2 SVGIG (reference sequence). The CDR3 is 11 residues long.